One sample yielded the 30 T cell receptor beta chains listed below, sequenced in a study of CXCR3-negative and CXCR3-positive naive CD8 T cells. Study conclusions and caveats: More hydrophobic TRB CDR3s occurred in CXCR3-positive than in CXCR3-negative naive cells.

These receptors have no identified antigens. The libraries of TRB cDNA were constructed through 5' RACE using UMI labels. Reprocessing the 5' RACE reads, TCRdb reports a single entry for every CDR3 protein and omits DNA. This sample carries over 150,000 distinct CDR3 sequences, with approximately 0.51% going to the ten biggest clones. Sequencing was carried out using naive CXCR3+ CD8+ T cells from blood. Subset given: CD45RO-CCR7+CD27+CD95- naive CD8+ T cells expressing CXCR3 (TNR3+). Receptors originate from a human donor in good health. Some clones in this sample may be carry-over from other donors' samples.

The chain joins TRBV11-2 to TRBJ2-3. The CDR3 length is 12 residues. Germline CDR1 reads SGHAT; CDR2 reads FQNNGV. The CDR3 is CASSPFFDTQYF.

The chain has TRBV4-3 and TRBJ2-7. Per the germline V gene, CDR1 is LGHNA and CDR2 is YSLEER. This CDR3 region has 17 residues. The CDR3: CASSQDSWRTAAYEQYF.

The chain joins TRBV7-3 to TRBJ2-1; lacking DNA, the TRBD2 call made by TCRdb goes unchecked. This CDR3 spans 15 amino acids. Germline V gene data show CDR1 as SGHTA and CDR2 as FQGTGA. CDR3 amino acids: CASSLTSGRVNEQFF.

This chain uses TRBV7-6 with TRBJ2-5. This CDR3 is built from 15 residues. CDR1 SGHVS and CDR2 FNYEAQ come from the germline V gene. Here the CDR3 reads CASSLAWGIGETQYF.

This chain links TRBV12-3 or TRBV12-4 with TRBJ2-5. The CDR3 totals 13 residues. The CDR3 loop is CASSFTAQETQYF.

This chain links TRBV2 with TRBJ2-7; TCRdb's assignment of TRBD1 cannot be checked, as there is no DNA. Germline lookup yields CDR1 SNHLY and CDR2 FYNNEI. CDR3 length: 14 amino acids. The CDR3 reads CASSSPGPTYEQYF. The whole variable domain, filled in from reference TRBV2 and TRBJ2-7, reads EPEVTQTPSHQVTQMGQEVILRCVPISNHLYFYWYRQILGQKVEFLVSFYNNEISEKSEIFDDQFSVERPDGSNFTLKIRSTKLEDSAMYFCASSSPGPTYEQYFGPGTRLTVT.

Here the CDR3 reads CASSFRGGGTYEQYF. V and J are TRBV27 and TRBJ2-7; no DNA is available, so the TRBD1 call from TCRdb remains unchecked. Germline V gives CDR1 MNHEY, CDR2 SMNVEV (reference sequence). This CDR3 has 15 residues.

The CDR3 sequence: CASSLQGSSSYEQYF. V and J are TRBV5-1 and TRBJ2-7; the TCRdb D gene call, TRBD1, has no DNA to confirm it. The CDR3 spans 15 residues. CDR1 and CDR2 from the germline V gene are SGHRS and YFSETQ. Full variable domain (missing parts from reference TRBV5-1 and TRBJ2-7): KAGVTQTPRYLIKTRGQQVTLSCSPISGHRSVSWYQQTPGQGLQFLFEYFSETQRNKGNFPGRFSGRQFSNSRSEMNVSTLELGDSALYLCASSLQGSSSYEQYFGPGTRLTVT.

The chain carries TRBV28 and TRBJ2-6. The CDR3 extends over 17 amino acids. The germline CDR1 and CDR2 sequences are MDHEN and SYDVKM. The CDR3 protein is CASRDVYPDSGANVLTF. The whole variable domain, filled in from reference TRBV28 and TRBJ2-6, reads DVKVTQSSRYLVKRTGEKVFLECVQDMDHENMFWYRQDPGLGLRLIYFSYDVKMKEKGDIPEGYSVSREKKERFSLILESASTNQTSMYLCASRDVYPDSGANVLTFGAGSRLTVL.

V is TRBV7-3 and J is TRBJ2-6; TCRdb calls TRBD1, which cannot be checked without DNA. The germline CDR1 and CDR2 sequences are SGHTA and FQGTGA. CDR3 length: 18 residues. The CDR3 sequence: CASSPGQGRVSGANVLTF.

The chain employs TRBV4-1 and TRBJ1-1; checking the TCRdb D call of TRBD1 is not possible without DNA. The CDR3 contains 15 residues. Per the germline V gene, CDR1 is MGHRA and CDR2 is YSYEKL. The CDR3 sequence is CASSPTLQGYTEAFF.

The chain is built from TRBV27 and TRBJ1-5; TCRdb reports TRBD1, a call that lacks DNA to check it against. The CDR3 extends over 14 amino acids. Germline-derived CDR1 and CDR2 are MNHEY and SMNVEV (reference sequence). The chain's CDR3 is CASSSQGPNQPQHF.

The chain joins TRBV28 to TRBJ2-5; TCRdb picks TRBD2, but there is no DNA to check that call. The germline V gene has CDR1 MDHEN and CDR2 SYDVKM. The CDR3 is 17 amino acids. The CDR3 region is CASSFVGLAGYQETQYF.

J is TRBJ2-4 and V is TRBV12-3 or TRBV12-4; the TRBD2 assignment by TCRdb is unverifiable without DNA. CDR3 length: 20 amino acids. CDR3 loop: CASSLPPGLAGDGAKNIQYF.

The rearrangement links TRBV19 to TRBJ2-1. Per the germline V gene, CDR1 is LNHDA and CDR2 is SQIVND (reference sequence). This CDR3 is built from 14 residues. Here the CDR3 reads CASSIYGDNNEQFF.

The rearrangement joins TRBV5-1 to TRBJ1-2; there is no DNA to check the TCRdb D call of TRBD1. The CDR3 runs 12 residues. Looked up from germline, CDR1 is SGHRS and CDR2 is YFSETQ. CDR3 sequence reads: CASTQGSYGYTF.

The chain is built from TRBV5-6 and TRBJ2-1; TCRdb indicates TRBD1, and absent DNA this call remains unverified. Per germline, CDR1 SGHDT and CDR2 YYEEEE. The CDR3 is 14 amino acids. Here the CDR3 reads CASSSGQDYNEQFF.

The V gene is TRBV29-1, the J gene TRBJ1-2; there is no DNA to check the TCRdb D call of TRBD1. Per the germline V gene, CDR1 is SQVTM and CDR2 is ANQGSEA. The CDR3 contains 12 residues. The CDR3 spells CSVDEQGGGYTF.

The rearrangement links TRBV4-1 to TRBJ2-1; the TCRdb call, TRBD1, lacks DNA for checking. The V gene's germline CDR1 is MGHRA and CDR2 YSYEKL. The CDR3 totals 15 residues. This chain's CDR3 is CASSQGQGIYNEQFF.

The CDR3 sequence: CASSPLKAEQFF. The chain uses TRBV12-3 or TRBV12-4 and TRBJ2-1. The CDR3 extends over 12 amino acids.

V and J are TRBV28 and TRBJ2-1; no DNA is available, so the TRBD1 call from TCRdb remains unchecked. The CDR3 runs to 15 residues. In germline, CDR1 is MDHEN, CDR2 SYDVKM. The CDR3 region is CASSLRDKTYNEQFF.

The chain couples TRBV12-3 or TRBV12-4 to TRBJ2-7; TCRdb names TRBD1, which stays unverified in the absence of DNA. The CDR3 extends over 17 amino acids. The chain's CDR3 is CASRNGPTGGESYEQYF.

The J gene is TRBJ2-1, the V gene TRBV29-1. This CDR3 comprises 12 residues. Germline CDR1 SQVTM, CDR2 ANQGSEA. The CDR3: CSVEDLAAEQFF.

This chain joins TRBV6-4 and TRBJ1-2. This CDR3 has 13 residues. Germline assignment: CDR1 MRHNA and CDR2 SNTAGT. CDR3: CASSDRNRAGYTF.

The chain has TRBV7-9 and TRBJ2-1; TCRdb gives TRBD1 as the D gene, but with no DNA this cannot be confirmed. This CDR3 is 13 amino acids long. The germline V gene encodes CDR1 SEHNR and CDR2 FQNEAQ (reference sequence). The CDR3 loop reads CASSSGPHNEQFF.

J is TRBJ2-3 and V is TRBV5-1; there is no DNA to check the TCRdb D call of TRBD2. In germline, CDR1 is SGHRS, CDR2 YFSETQ. This CDR3 comprises 15 residues. This chain's CDR3 is CASSIASGSGWAQYF.

The rearrangement uses TRBV6-5 and TRBJ1-1. Germline V CDR1 and CDR2: MNHEY, SVGAGI. The CDR3 is made up of 16 amino acids. CDR3 sequence: CASSLATGFANTEAFF.

The chain couples TRBV7-2 to TRBJ2-5; TCRdb's assignment of TRBD1 cannot be checked, as there is no DNA. The CDR3 is made up of 15 amino acids. Germline V gene data show CDR1 as SGHTA and CDR2 as FQGNSA. The CDR3 loop reads CASSSPQGAGETQYF.

J is TRBJ2-7 and V is TRBV20-1; there is no DNA to check the TCRdb D call of TRBD2. The CDR3 has 16 residues. Germline V gene data show CDR1 as DFQATT and CDR2 as SNEGSKA (reference sequence). CDR3 sequence: CSARAPFGGGTYEQYF.

The gene calls are TRBV12-3 or TRBV12-4 and TRBJ1-5; without DNA, the TCRdb call of TRBD1 cannot be checked. The CDR3 is 13 amino acids. Here the CDR3 reads CASATGINQPQHF.